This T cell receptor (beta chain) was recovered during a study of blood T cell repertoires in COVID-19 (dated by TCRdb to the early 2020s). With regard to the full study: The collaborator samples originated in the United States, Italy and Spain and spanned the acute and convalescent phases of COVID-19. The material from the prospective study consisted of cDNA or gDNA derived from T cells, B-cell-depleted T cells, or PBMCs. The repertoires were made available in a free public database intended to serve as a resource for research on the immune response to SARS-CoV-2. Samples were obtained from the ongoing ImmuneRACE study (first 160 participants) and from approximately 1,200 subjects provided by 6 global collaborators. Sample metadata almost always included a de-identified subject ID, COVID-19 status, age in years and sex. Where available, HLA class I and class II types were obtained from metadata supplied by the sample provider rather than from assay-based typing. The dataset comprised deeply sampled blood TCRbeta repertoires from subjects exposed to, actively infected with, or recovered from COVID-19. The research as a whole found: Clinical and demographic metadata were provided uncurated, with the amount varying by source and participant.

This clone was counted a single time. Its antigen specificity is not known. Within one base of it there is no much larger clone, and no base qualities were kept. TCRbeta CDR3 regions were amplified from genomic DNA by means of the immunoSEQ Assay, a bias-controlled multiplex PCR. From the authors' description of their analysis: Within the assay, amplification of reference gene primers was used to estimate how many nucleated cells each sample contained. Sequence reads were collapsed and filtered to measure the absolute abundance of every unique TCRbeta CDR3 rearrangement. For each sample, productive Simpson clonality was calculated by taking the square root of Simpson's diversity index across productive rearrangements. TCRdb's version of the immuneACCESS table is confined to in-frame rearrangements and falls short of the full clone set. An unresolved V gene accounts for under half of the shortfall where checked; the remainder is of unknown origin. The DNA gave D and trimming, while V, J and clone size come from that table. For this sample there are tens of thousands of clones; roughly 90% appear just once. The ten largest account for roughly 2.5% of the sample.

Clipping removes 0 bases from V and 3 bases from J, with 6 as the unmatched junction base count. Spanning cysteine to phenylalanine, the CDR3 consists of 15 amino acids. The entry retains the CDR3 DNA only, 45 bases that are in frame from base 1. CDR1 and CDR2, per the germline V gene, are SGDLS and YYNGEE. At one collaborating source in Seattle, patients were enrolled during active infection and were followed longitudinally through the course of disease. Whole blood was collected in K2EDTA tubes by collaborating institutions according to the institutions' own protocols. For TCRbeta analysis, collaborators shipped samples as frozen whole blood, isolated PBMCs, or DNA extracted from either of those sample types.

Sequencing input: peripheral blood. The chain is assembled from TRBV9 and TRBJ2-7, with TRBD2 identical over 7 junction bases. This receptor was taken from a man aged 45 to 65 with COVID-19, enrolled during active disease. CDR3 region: CASSVAWGGSYEQYF. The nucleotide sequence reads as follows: TGTGCCAGCAGCGTAGCTTGGGGGGGAAGCTACGAGCAGTACTTC.